This T cell receptor beta chain was recorded in a study of blood T cell repertoires in COVID-19. V lost 3 bases to trimming and J lost 4 bases, with 10 bases between them. This CDR3 is 14 amino acids long. Germline V gives CDR1 MNHNS, CDR2 SASEGT. Profiling relied on immunoSEQ multiplex PCR, and the TCRdb table lists in-frame clones only, not all of them. The table lists 200,000 to 250,000 clones, 85% to 90% of them singletons. The rearrangement uses TRBV6-1 and TRBJ1-3; a possible D gene is TRBD1 (5 bases). The specimen sequenced was peripheral blood. The receptor was derived from a man aged 18 to 29 with active or convalescent COVID-19. CDR3 region: CASSDAGFGNTIYF. CDR3 DNA: TGTGCCAGCAGTGATGCAGGGTTCGGAAACACCATATATTTT.